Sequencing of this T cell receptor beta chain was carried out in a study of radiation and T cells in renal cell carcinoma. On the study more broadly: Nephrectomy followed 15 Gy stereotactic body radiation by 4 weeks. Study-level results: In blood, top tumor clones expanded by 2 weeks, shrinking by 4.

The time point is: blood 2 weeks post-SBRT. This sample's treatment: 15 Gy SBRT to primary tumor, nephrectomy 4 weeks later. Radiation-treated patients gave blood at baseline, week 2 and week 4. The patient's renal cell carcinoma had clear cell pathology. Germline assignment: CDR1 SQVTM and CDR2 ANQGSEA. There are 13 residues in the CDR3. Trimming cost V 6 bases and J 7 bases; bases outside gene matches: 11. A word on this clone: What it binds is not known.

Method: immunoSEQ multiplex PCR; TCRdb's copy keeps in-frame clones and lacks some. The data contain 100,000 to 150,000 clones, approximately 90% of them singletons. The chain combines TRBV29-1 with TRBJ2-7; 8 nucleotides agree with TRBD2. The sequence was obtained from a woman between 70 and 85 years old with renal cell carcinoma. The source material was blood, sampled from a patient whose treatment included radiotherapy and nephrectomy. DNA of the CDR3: TGCAGCGTCCGCCGTAGCGGGGCTCAAGAGCAGTACTTC. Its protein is CSVRRSGAQEQYF.